This T cell receptor (beta chain) was sequenced in a study of Ad26.COV2.S vaccination and SARS-CoV-2 variants. The treatment is: some 20 received Ad26.COV2.S at low or high dose, single or two shots; 5 received placebo; per-sample allocation not given. It was on day 63 after the first vaccine or placebo injection that samples were taken. Here immunoSEQ multiplex PCR was the method, and the copy in TCRdb shows in-frame clones only, minus some. The sample holds about 350,000 clones, 80% to 90% seen once. Germline V gene data show CDR1 as SGHAT and CDR2 as FQNNGV. This CDR3 spans 13 amino acids. V lost 5 bases and J lost 3, with 10 bases in between.

The source was peripheral blood, collected in a trial of Ad26.COV2.S vaccine versus placebo. The J gene is TRBJ2-5, the V gene TRBV11-2, with D uncertain. This TCR came from a person aged 18-65 years who received the Ad26.COV2.S COVID-19 vaccine or a placebo. The DNA for the CDR3 is TGTGCCAGCAGCCCTGGGTACAAAGAGACCCAGTACTTC. This encodes CASSPGYKETQYF.